This T cell receptor beta chain was recorded in a study of T cells in Graves' hyperthyroidism and ophthalmopathy. At the level of the study: Peripheral blood was obtained at initial diagnosis, preceding any treatment.

The table lists this clonotype with many counts. RNA transcripts gave rise to amplified TCR beta CDR3 regions. The study used the HTBI primer set for a first-round RT-PCR of the TCR CDR3. TCRdb called the multiplex PCR reads again in MiXCR, with one record for every CDR3 protein. Of approximately 370,000 distinct CDR3 sequences listed, about 17% are singletons. The receptor was isolated from a woman in her twenties or thirties with Graves' hyperthyroidism that later progressed to Graves' ophthalmopathy. The sample consisted of blood.

The DNA of the CDR3 is TGTGCCAGCAGCTTACAAGACGGGGGGGTCCCAGATACGCAGTATTTT. It yields the protein CASSLQDGGVPDTQYF. V and J are TRBV3-1 and TRBJ2-3; 8 bases agree with TRBD2. Germline values: CDR1 LGHDT, CDR2 YNNKEL (reference sequence). Unmatched junction bases numbered 11, after V lost 5 bases and J lost 4 bases. The CDR3 has 16 amino acids.